Given below is one T cell receptor beta chain in context. Its target is unknown. The data stem from a study of blood T cells in healthy people across ages. Whole-study findings and limits: The CMV status of each donor remained undetermined, and this could have confounded shifts in expanded clonotypes.

Drawn from each donor were approximately 10 milliliters of peripheral blood. Using a J-beta primer mix together with a sample-barcoded 5' primer, a second PCR was run for roughly 7 to 12 cycles. TCRdb recomputed calls from the 5' RACE reads with MiXCR, one row per CDR3 protein. This table holds about 1.5 million distinct CDR3 sequences, around 40% found once. The sample comprised blood. This receptor was identified in a woman between 18 and 30 years old in good health.

The CDR3 reads CASSFGPGAREAFF. CDR3 in DNA: TGCGCCAGCAGCTTTGGCCCGGGGGCGAGGGAAGCTTTCTTT. This chain links TRBV5-1 with TRBJ1-1, with D possibly being TRBD1 (6 bases). Germline lookup yields CDR1 SGHRS and CDR2 YFSETQ. CDR3 length equals 14 residues. Trimming left V 2 bases short and J 8 bases short, with 16 bases between.